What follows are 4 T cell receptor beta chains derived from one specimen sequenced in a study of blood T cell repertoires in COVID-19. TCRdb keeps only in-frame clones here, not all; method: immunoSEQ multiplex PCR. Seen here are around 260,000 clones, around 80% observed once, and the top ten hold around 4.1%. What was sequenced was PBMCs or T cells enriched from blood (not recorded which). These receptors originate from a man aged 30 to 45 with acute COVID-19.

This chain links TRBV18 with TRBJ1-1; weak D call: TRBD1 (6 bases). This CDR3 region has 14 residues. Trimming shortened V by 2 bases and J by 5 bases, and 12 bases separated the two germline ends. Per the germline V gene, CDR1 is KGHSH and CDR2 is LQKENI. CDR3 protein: CASSPTGTRTEAFF. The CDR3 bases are TGTGCCAGCTCACCAACGGGGACAAGGACTGAAGCTTTCTTT.

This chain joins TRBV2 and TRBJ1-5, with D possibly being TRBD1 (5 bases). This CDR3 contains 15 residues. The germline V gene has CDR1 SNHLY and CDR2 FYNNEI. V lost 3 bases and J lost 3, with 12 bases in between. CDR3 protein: CASSDQGRINQPQHF. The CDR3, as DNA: TGTGCCAGCAGTGATCAGGGTCGGATCAATCAGCCCCAGCATTTT.

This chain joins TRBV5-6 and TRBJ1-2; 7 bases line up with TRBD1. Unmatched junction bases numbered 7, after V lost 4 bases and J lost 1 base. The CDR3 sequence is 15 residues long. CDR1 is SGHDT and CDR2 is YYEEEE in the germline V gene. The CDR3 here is CASSPDRKVNYGYTF. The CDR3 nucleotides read TGTGCCAGCAGCCCGGACAGGAAAGTTAACTATGGCTACACCTTC.

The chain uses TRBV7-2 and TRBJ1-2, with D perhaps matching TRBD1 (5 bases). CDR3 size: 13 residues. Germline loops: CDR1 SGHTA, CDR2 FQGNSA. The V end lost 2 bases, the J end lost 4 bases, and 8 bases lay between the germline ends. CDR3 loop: CASSLQGTYGYTF. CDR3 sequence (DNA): TGTGCCAGCAGCTTACAGGGTACCTATGGCTACACCTTC.